The source of this T cell receptor beta chain is a study of blood T cell repertoires in COVID-19. Study context: The study drew acute and convalescent COVID-19 samples from the United States, Italy and Spain. The analysed material was cDNA or gDNA that came from T cells, B-cell-depleted T cells, or PBMCs.

Source study methods: Reference gene primers were amplified, and this amplification served to estimate nucleated cell counts. Some clones are missing from TCRdb's copy, which holds only in-frame ones; the method was immunoSEQ multiplex PCR. The V and J calls and the clone size are those of that table, but D and trimming were determined from the DNA. The sample records around 700,000 clones, just under 90% being singletons. Germline V gene lookup returns CDR1 LNHDA and CDR2 SQIVND (reference sequence). Trimming removed 1 base at V and 2 bases at J, with 11 bases between. The CDR3 is 15 amino acids. The sequence came from a woman between 18 and 29 years old with acute or convalescent COVID-19. The sample taken for sequencing was peripheral blood. This chain links TRBV19 with TRBJ1-2; D not resolved. CDR3 sequence reads: CASSIVRGDNYGYTF. The CDR3 DNA follows: TGTGCCAGTAGTATAGTGCGGGGAGACAACTATGGCTACACCTTC.